The following is a TCR beta chain sequence with its context. Assay: immunoSEQ multiplex PCR; the TCRdb copy retains only in-frame clones and omits some. The data show roughly 50,000 clones, with 70% to 90% seen just once and about an eighth held by the top ten. This CDR3 region has 12 residues. Germline CDR1 and CDR2: SQVTM and ANQGSEA. Trimming cost V 3 bases and J 4 bases, with 9 bases left between them. This entry is derived from a study of blood T cell repertoires in COVID-19. The rearrangement uses TRBV29-1 and TRBJ1-1; D uncertain. This TCR came from a man between 65 and 85 years old with active COVID-19. Sequencing was done on a sample of peripheral blood. CDR3 coding DNA: TGCAGCGTTGACGCGACAAGCACTGAAGCTTTCTTT. This encodes CSVDATSTEAFF.